These T cell receptor beta chains were read from a single sample in a study of OX40 agonist ivuxolimab in advanced cancers. This table comes from immunoSEQ multiplex PCR, and its TCRdb copy is limited to in-frame clones, with some not included. The table includes tens of thousands of clones, roughly 89% detected once. Sequencing was performed on CD4+ or CD8+ T cells sorted from blood, taken in a trial of the OX40 agonist ivuxolimab. The receptor source for this set is an adult with an advanced solid tumor such as melanoma, head and neck, liver or kidney cancer. The CDR3 runs from the conserved cysteine through the conserved F or W. D genes are given only for firm matches. Size tells how often a clone was seen (once, few, many) or the class of an expanded clone, and some rows leave it out.

CDR3 protein,CDR3 DNA,CDR3 length,clone size,J gene,D gene,V gene
CSVRLDGSSYEQYF,TGCAGCGTCCGTTTAGACGGGTCCTCCTACGAGCAGTACTTC,14,NA,TRBJ2-7,NA,TRBV29-1
CSVEDRGINGYTF,TGCAGCGTTGAAGATCGGGGGATCAATGGCTACACCTTC,13,NA,TRBJ1-2,NA,TRBV29-1
CASSVPGQGRGGYTF,TGTGCCAGCAGTGTGCCGGGACAGGGCCGCGGGGGCTACACCTTC,15,NA,TRBJ1-2,TRBD1,TRBV2
CAIKVWAGGTDTQYF,TGTGCCATCAAAGTGTGGGCCGGAGGCACAGATACGCAGTATTTT,15,NA,TRBJ2-3,NA,TRBV9
CASSGGTSGPLAPETQYF,TGTGCCAGCTCCGGAGGGACTAGCGGCCCGCTCGCCCCGGAGACCCAGTACTTC,18,NA,TRBJ2-5,TRBD2,TRBV5-8
CASSYLYGGSGRRGYGYTF,TGCGCCAGCAGCTACCTTTATGGTGGTTCGGGGCGGCGAGGCTATGGCTACACCTTC,19,once,TRBJ1-2,NA,TRBV4-1
CASSSEADTQYF,TGCGCCAGCAGCTCGGAGGCAGATACGCAGTATTTT,12,NA,TRBJ2-3,NA,TRBV5-1
CASSFPEANYGYTF,TGTGCCAGCAGTTTCCCCGAGGCTAACTATGGCTACACCTTC,14,NA,TRBJ1-2,NA,TRBV28
CASSVRGLGQPQHF,TGTGCCAGCAGCGTTAGGGGGTTGGGTCAGCCCCAGCATTTT,14,NA,TRBJ1-5,NA,TRBV2
CASSYRTPTDTQYF,TGTGCCAGCAGTTACAGGACACCCACAGATACGCAGTATTTT,14,once,TRBJ2-3,NA,TRBV6-6
CASSEKGQLPYEQYF,TGTGCCAGCAGTGAAAAGGGACAGCTCCCCTACGAGCAGTACTTC,15,NA,TRBJ2-7,TRBD1,TRBV28
CASSLGSAGFEKLFF,TGTGCCAGCAGCTTAGGGTCAGCCGGCTTCGAAAAACTGTTTTTT,15,once,TRBJ1-4,NA,TRBV11-2
CASSLPSGSRYTGELFF,TGTGCCAGCAGTTTACCTAGCGGGAGCCGGTACACCGGGGAGCTGTTTTTT,17,NA,TRBJ2-2,TRBD2,TRBV27
CASSLSLGGYTF,TGTGCCAGCAGTTTATCCCTGGGTGGCTACACCTTC,12,NA,TRBJ1-2,NA,TRBV28
CASSLTGHEQFF,TGCGCCAGCAGCTTGACAGGGCATGAGCAGTTCTTC,12,NA,TRBJ2-1,NA,TRBV5-1
CASSPPRGTKSLNEKLFF,TGTGCCAGCTCACCACCGAGAGGAACTAAATCTTTGAATGAAAAACTGTTTTTT,18,NA,TRBJ1-4,NA,TRBV18
CASSLEADPGELFF,TGCGCCAGCAGCTTAGAGGCAGACCCCGGGGAGCTGTTTTTT,14,NA,TRBJ2-2,NA,TRBV5-1
CAAGRGGTGELFF,TGTGCCGCTGGTCGGGGAGGGACCGGGGAGCTGTTTTTT,13,NA,TRBJ2-2,TRBD2,TRBV5-4
CASSLAGVGGQPQHF,TGTGCCAGCAGCTTAGCAGGAGTCGGAGGTCAGCCCCAGCATTTT,15,few,TRBJ1-5,NA,TRBV7-6
CASSSGVAGEQYF,TGCGCCAGCAGCTCAGGGGTTGCGGGGGAGCAGTACTTC,13,NA,TRBJ2-7,NA,TRBV5-1
CASISGGANTGELFF,TGTGCCAGCATCAGCGGCGGGGCGAACACCGGGGAGCTGTTTTTT,15,NA,TRBJ2-2,NA,TRBV28
CASSRAAGGGLDTQYF,TGTGCCAGCAGCCGCGCCGCCGGGGGGGGCCTGGATACGCAGTATTTT,16,NA,TRBJ2-3,TRBD2,TRBV5-4
CASSQDGLAGEEQYF,TGCGCCAGCAGCCAAGACGGACTAGCGGGAGAGGAGCAGTACTTC,15,NA,TRBJ2-7,TRBD2,TRBV4-1
CASRTTYTDTQYF,TGTGCCAGCAGGACAACTTACACAGATACGCAGTATTTT,13,NA,TRBJ2-3,NA,TRBV5-6
CASSLNYGGRGGYTF,TGTGCCAGCAGCTTGAATTATGGAGGGAGAGGTGGCTACACCTTC,15,NA,TRBJ1-2,NA,TRBV5-5
CASSLGGDTEAFF,TGTGCCAGCAGCTTAGGAGGAGACACTGAAGCTTTCTTT,13,NA,TRBJ1-1,NA,TRBV7-2
CATSSNHYEQYF,TGTGCCACCAGCAGCAACCATTACGAGCAGTACTTC,12,NA,TRBJ2-7,NA,TRBV15
CASSPGTTGGFGYTF,TGTGCCAGCTCACCGGGGACCACAGGGGGCTTTGGCTACACCTTC,15,NA,TRBJ1-2,TRBD1,TRBV18
CSVARSYEQYF,TGCAGCGTTGCGCGGAGCTACGAGCAGTACTTC,11,NA,TRBJ2-7,NA,TRBV29-1
CASSYSWTSGGSEQFF,TGTGCCAGCAGTTACTCTTGGACTAGCGGGGGGAGTGAGCAGTTCTTC,16,NA,TRBJ2-1,TRBD2,TRBV6-6
CASSPRRGGASETQYF,TGTGCCAGCAGCCCCAGGAGGGGGGGGGCCTCAGAGACCCAGTACTTC,16,NA,TRBJ2-5,NA,TRBV7-8
CASSLDVWKAPNYGYTF,TGTGCCAGCAGCTTAGATGTTTGGAAGGCTCCCAACTATGGCTACACCTTC,17,NA,TRBJ1-2,NA,TRBV7-9
CASSLLAGGRTGELFF,TGCGCCAGCAGCTTACTAGCGGGGGGCCGAACCGGGGAGCTGTTTTTT,16,NA,TRBJ2-2,TRBD2,TRBV5-1
CASSFTREGRELFF,TGTGCCAGCAGTTTCACCAGGGAGGGTCGGGAGCTGTTTTTT,14,NA,TRBJ2-2,TRBD2,TRBV28
CASSKPYAGQGNQPQHF,TGTGCCAGCAGTAAACCTTACGCGGGGCAGGGGAATCAGCCCCAGCATTTT,17,once,TRBJ1-5,NA,TRBV28
CASSLVAGVAGEQFF,TGTGCCAGCAGCTTAGTAGCGGGAGTCGCCGGTGAGCAGTTCTTC,15,NA,TRBJ2-1,TRBD2,TRBV7-3
CASSLQGGGTQETQYF,TGCGCCAGCAGCTTACAGGGCGGGGGAACTCAAGAGACCCAGTACTTC,16,NA,TRBJ2-5,NA,TRBV5-1